This TCR beta chain was observed in a study of blood T cell repertoires in COVID-19. Study in general: Whether acute or convalescent, the COVID-19 samples came from the United States, Italy and Spain.

The protocol was immunoSEQ multiplex PCR, while the TCRdb copy is restricted to in-frame clones and leaves out a portion. Of roughly 500,000 clones listed, approximately 91% were seen once; the top ten hold 8.3%. The CDR3 contains 14 residues. Looked up from germline, CDR1 is SEHNR and CDR2 is FQNEAQ (reference sequence). Trimming pared 0 bases from V and 2 bases from J, leaving 7 bases between. V gene TRBV7-9 combines with J gene TRBJ2-5; D unresolved. Input material: PBMCs or T cells enriched from blood (not recorded which). This receptor was identified in a woman in her sixties or seventies who had recovered from COVID-19. The DNA for the CDR3 is TGTGCCAGCAGCTTAGCGTACGGGCAAGAGACCCAGTACTTC. It is translated as CASSLAYGQETQYF.